This TCR beta chain stems from a study of radiotherapy plus CTLA-4 blockade in lung cancer. Study context: Objective responses arose in about 17% of patients, and about 32% experienced disease control.

General study results and limits: The best predictor of response was reported to be early blood T cell clone dynamics, with interferon-beta.

With 2 bases clipped from V and 7 bases from J, the junction kept 10 bases outside the gene matches. The CDR3 spans 16 residues. Germline assignment: CDR1 SGHKS and CDR2 YYEKEE (reference sequence). A word on this clone: The target antigen is unknown.

Lung cancer patients with chemo-refractory metastatic non-small-cell disease were given focal radiation plus CTLA-4 blockade with ipilimumab. Assay: immunoSEQ multiplex PCR; the TCRdb copy retains only in-frame clones and omits some. The sample carries some 66,000 clones, around 86% recorded once. This chain uses TRBV5-5 with TRBJ2-7; 12 bases line up with TRBD2. The receptor was derived from a human donor with non-small cell lung cancer who had a partial response to radiotherapy plus ipilimumab. The source was peripheral blood, collected from a patient treated with radiotherapy plus ipilimumab. CDR3 protein: CASSFTSGRSGGEQYF. The CDR3 region has the DNA TGTGCCAGCAGCTTCACTAGCGGGAGGTCCGGGGGGGAGCAGTACTTC. Complete variable domain (other parts from reference TRBV5-5 and TRBJ2-7): DAGVTQSPTHLIKTRGQQVTLRCSPISGHKSVSWYQQVLGQGPQFIFQYYEKEERGRGNFPDRFSARQFPNYSSELNVNALLLGDSALYLCASSFTSGRSGGEQYFGPGTRLTVT.